A selection of T cell receptor beta chains follows, all from one sample in a study of T cell responses to AZD1222 COVID-19 vaccine. Produced via immunoSEQ multiplex PCR; TCRdb's table is partial and in-frame only. This repertoire shows 130,000 or so clones, more than 85% found once; its top ten account for over 0.9%. The sample in question was peripheral blood, obtained on day 0 of MenACWY control vaccination. Receptors were obtained from an adult in good health. The CDR3 runs from the conserved cysteine through the conserved F or W. Each record gives: clone size, D gene, V gene, J gene, CDR3 DNA, CDR3 protein. The D gene is left open where the match is weak. Clone size is not always given. Where it is, it says once, few, many or a class for expanded clones.

once	NA	TRBV30	TRBJ1-2	TGTGCCGGGAGCCAAGGGTTTCAAGCGGGCTACACCTTC	CAGSQGFQAGYTF
NA	NA	TRBV19	TRBJ1-1	TGTGCCAGTAGTGTTACAGGGCCCAGCACTGAAGCTTTCTTT	CASSVTGPSTEAFF
NA	NA	TRBV18	TRBJ2-5	TGTGCCAGCTCACCAGTCTACAGGGCCGAGACCCAGTACTTC	CASSPVYRAETQYF
NA	NA	TRBV12-3/TRBV12-4	TRBJ1-5	TGTGCCAGCAGCAATACAAGATTCCAGCCCCAGCATTTT	CASSNTRFQPQHF
NA	TRBD1	TRBV14	TRBJ1-6	TGTGCCAGCAGCCAAGCAGGGGGGGGATATAATTCACCCCTCCACTTT	CASSQAGGGYNSPLHF
NA	TRBD2	TRBV19	TRBJ2-3	TGTGCCAGTCACCATGGCGGGAGATCTGATACGCAGTATTTT	CASHHGGRSDTQYF
NA	NA	TRBV7-3	TRBJ2-3	TGTGCCAGCAGCTCCACTGATGGGGATACGCAGTATTTT	CASSSTDGDTQYF
NA	TRBD2	TRBV19	TRBJ2-1	TGTGCCAGTTTGGGACTAGCACACAAGCGGGGTGAGCAGTTCTTC	CASLGLAHKRGEQFF
once	NA	TRBV13	TRBJ2-7	TGTGCCAGCAGCTTAGTGAAGGACGGGTGGAACGAGCAGTACTTC	CASSLVKDGWNEQYF
NA	NA	TRBV10-3	TRBJ2-5	TGTGCCATCAGTGGGGACCAAGAGACCCAGTACTTC	CAISGDQETQYF
NA	NA	TRBV12-3/TRBV12-4	TRBJ2-1	TGTGCCAGCAGTTCACTGAATGAGCAGTTCTTC	CASSSLNEQFF
NA	NA	TRBV7-8	TRBJ1-2	TGTGCCAGCAGCCTCACGGGACTCAAAAACTATGGCTACACCTTC	CASSLTGLKNYGYTF
NA	NA	TRBV14	TRBJ1-2	TGTGCCAGCAGCCAAGAAATTTTTCGGCTAGGTGGCTACACCTTC	CASSQEIFRLGGYTF
NA	TRBD1	TRBV4-2	TRBJ1-1	TGTGCCAGCAGCCATCCTACAGGGGGGTATTATTCCCGGAACACTGAAGCTTTCTTT	CASSHPTGGYYSRNTEAFF
NA	TRBD2	TRBV12-3/TRBV12-4	TRBJ2-3	TGTGCCAGCAGGGGACTAGTCGGAGATACGCAGTATTTT	CASRGLVGDTQYF
NA	NA	TRBV7-9	TRBJ2-7	TGTGCCAGCAGCTTAGACGGAATGGCCTCCGAGCAGTACTTC	CASSLDGMASEQYF
NA	NA	TRBV5-6	TRBJ1-6	TGTGCCAGCAGCTTGGTTCGGCGGAGTAATTCACCCCTCCACTTT	CASSLVRRSNSPLHF
NA	NA	TRBV28	TRBJ1-1	TGTGCCAGCAGCACTAAAGGGACGGAAGACACTGAAGCTTTCTTT	CASSTKGTEDTEAFF
once	NA	TRBV15	TRBJ1-5	TGTGCCACCAGCAGAGATCCTTGGGGTGAGAATCAGCCCCAGCATTTT	CATSRDPWGENQPQHF
few	NA	TRBV7-2	TRBJ2-1	TGTGCCAGCAGCCGCCGGGACGTAAACTACAATGAGCAGTTCTTC	CASSRRDVNYNEQFF
NA	NA	TRBV14	TRBJ2-7	TGTGCCAGCAGCCCAACAGGGTTACCCTACGAGCAGTACTTC	CASSPTGLPYEQYF
NA	NA	TRBV19	TRBJ1-2	TGTGCCAGTAGTATGGAAGGGTTCTATGGCTACACCTTC	CASSMEGFYGYTF